The 30 T cell receptor beta chains given below trace back to one sample, sequenced in a study of shared clonotypes between healthy human individuals. It was CD45RO-negative cells, positively selected for CCR7, that made up naive CD8 cells, with terminally differentiated effector memory CD45RA+ cells excluded. The method was immunoSEQ multiplex PCR; TCRdb's version includes in-frame clones alone and lacks a portion of them. The sample lists 1.5 million to 2.5 million clones, about 95% seen once, with 1% to 1.5% in the top ten. The sequencing sample was made of naive CD8+ T cells sorted from blood. These receptors all come from a man younger than 35 in good health.

This chain joins TRBV10-2 and TRBJ2-2, with a possible D match to TRBD2 (5 bases). The CDR3 runs to 14 residues. Trimming shortened V by 4 bases and J by 7 bases, and 13 bases separated the two germline ends. From germline, CDR1 is WSHSY and CDR2 SAAADI. Here the CDR3 reads CASSVGSGSGELFF. The CDR3 nucleotides read TGCGCCAGCAGTGTGGGGTCGGGGAGCGGGGAGCTGTTTTTT.

V and J are TRBV30 and TRBJ1-1; the match to TRBD1 covers 7 bases. Germline CDR1 is GTSNPN and CDR2 is SVGIG (reference sequence). V gave up 5 bases and J gave up 4 bases; unmatched junction bases: 7. The CDR3 consists of 13 residues. The DNA for the CDR3 is TGTGCCTGGGAGCACAGGGGTTCCACTGAAGCTTTCTTT. Encoded protein: CAWEHRGSTEAFF.

The chain couples TRBV30 to TRBJ2-4; D may match TRBD1 or TRBD2 (5 bases each). The V and J ends lost 7 bases and 3 bases respectively, with 13 bases between them. Germline lookup yields CDR1 GTSNPN and CDR2 SVGIG (reference sequence). CDR3 size: 13 residues. The CDR3 sequence is CAYGGEDKNIQYF. The CDR3 DNA follows: TGTGCCTATGGGGGAGAAGACAAAAACATTCAGTACTTC.

The chain has TRBV30 and TRBJ2-5, with D possibly TRBD2 on 6 matching bases. V lost 0 bases and J lost 4, with 9 bases in between. From germline, CDR1 is GTSNPN and CDR2 SVGIG (reference sequence). This CDR3 is built from 13 residues. Here the CDR3 reads CAWSVEGGETQYF. The CDR3 DNA reads TGTGCCTGGAGTGTCGAGGGAGGAGAGACCCAGTACTTC.

This chain links TRBV27 with TRBJ2-7; D perhaps matches TRBD1 (5 bases). The CDR3 spans 14 residues. CDR1 and CDR2 from the germline V gene are MNHEY and SMNVEV (reference sequence). V gave up 2 bases and J gave up 3 bases, with 11 bases separating them. CDR3 bases: TGTGCCAGCAGTTTACGTGCCAGGGTCTACGAGCAGTACTTC. This sequence encodes CASSLRARVYEQYF.

The chain couples TRBV5-8 to TRBJ2-7; D not certain. Germline CDR1 is SGHTS and CDR2 is YDEGEE. V was shortened by 2 bases and J by 6 bases, with 9 bases between the two germline ends. The CDR3 extends over 12 amino acids. CDR3 protein: CASSFPPREQYF. The CDR3, as DNA: TGTGCCAGCAGCTTTCCCCCCCGCGAGCAGTACTTC.

V gene TRBV5-1 combines with J gene TRBJ2-7; D is unresolved. Looked up from germline, CDR1 is SGHRS and CDR2 is YFSETQ. CDR3 size: 13 residues. The V and J ends lost 0 bases and 3 bases respectively, with 7 bases between them. The chain's CDR3 is CASSLAVNYEQYF. The CDR3 nucleotides are TGCGCCAGCAGCTTGGCCGTTAACTACGAGCAGTACTTC.

The genes are TRBV28 and TRBJ2-2; 8 positions agree with TRBD1. Germline V gene sequence: CDR1 MDHEN, CDR2 SYDVKM. After removal of 4 bases from V and 9 bases from J, the junction contained 13 bases not matched to a gene. The CDR3 consists of 16 residues. Here the CDR3 reads CASSSRTGFVSWELFF. The CDR3 coding sequence is TGTGCCAGCAGTTCCAGGACAGGGTTCGTTTCTTGGGAGCTGTTTTTT. Looking up the rest from reference TRBV28 and TRBJ2-2 gives the full variable domain: DVKVTQSSRYLVKRTGEKVFLECVQDMDHENMFWYRQDPGLGLRLIYFSYDVKMKEKGDIPEGYSVSREKKERFSLILESASTNQTSMYLCASSSRTGFVSWELFFGEGSRLTVL.

The J gene is TRBJ1-2, the V gene TRBV6-4, with TRBD1 matching over 8 bases. From germline, CDR1 is MRHNA and CDR2 SNTAGT. This CDR3 region has 15 residues. Losses at the gene ends were 6 bases for V and 8 bases for J; bases not matched to a gene: 14. The chain's CDR3 is CASRPQGADVWGYTF. In nucleotides, the CDR3 is TGTGCCAGCAGGCCGCAGGGGGCAGACGTATGGGGCTACACCTTC.

As for this clone: This CDR3 is also generated by other DNA sequences in the sample. This chain uses TRBV6-5 with TRBJ2-3; D remains ambiguous. The CDR3 consists of 13 residues. From germline, CDR1 is MNHEY and CDR2 SVGAGI. V lost 5 bases, J lost 2 bases, and 8 bases lay in between. The CDR3 loop reads CASSLHSTDTQYF. The CDR3 DNA is TGTGCCAGCAGTCTCCATTCCACAGATACGCAGTATTTT.

The CDR3, as DNA: TGTGCCAGCAGTTGGATGAGGGAGGATCAGCCCCAGCATTTT. It yields the protein CASSWMREDQPQHF. The rearrangement links TRBV28 to TRBJ1-5; unclear D gene. V lost 4 bases to trimming and J lost 5 bases, with 12 bases between them. The CDR3 extends over 14 amino acids. Germline V gives CDR1 MDHEN, CDR2 SYDVKM. The whole variable domain, filled in from reference TRBV28 and TRBJ1-5, reads DVKVTQSSRYLVKRTGEKVFLECVQDMDHENMFWYRQDPGLGLRLIYFSYDVKMKEKGDIPEGYSVSREKKERFSLILESASTNQTSMYLCASSWMREDQPQHFGDGTRLSIL.

The J gene is TRBJ1-2, the V gene TRBV29-1; D ambiguous. This CDR3 comprises 12 residues. CDR1 is SQVTM, CDR2 ANQGSEA, per germline. V dropped 2 bases and J dropped 7 bases, with 11 bases sitting between them. Written as DNA, the CDR3 is TGCAGCGTTGAAAAAGGGAAACGTGGCTACACCTTC. This encodes CSVEKGKRGYTF.

This clone is a singleton in its sample. The chain combines TRBV11-2 with TRBJ2-3, with D perhaps matching TRBD2 (5 bases). Deletions cut 5 bases from V and 2 bases from J, with 11 bases between. There are 14 residues in the CDR3. Germline V CDR1 and CDR2: SGHAT, FQNNGV. The CDR3 coding sequence is TGTGCCAGCAGCCGCGGGCGGAACACAGATACGCAGTATTTT. It translates to CASSRGRNTDTQYF.

V and J are TRBV9 and TRBJ1-3; a possible D gene is TRBD1 (6 bases). V was shortened by 6 bases and J by 4 bases, with 11 bases between the two germline ends. Germline CDR1 SGDLS, CDR2 YYNGEE. This CDR3 contains 13 residues. The DNA of the CDR3 is TGTGCCAGCAACCCTGGGACAGGAAACACCATATATTTT. It yields the protein CASNPGTGNTIYF.

This clone was observed once. The chain uses TRBV10-2 and TRBJ1-4; 8 nucleotides agree with TRBD1. Looked up from germline, CDR1 is WSHSY and CDR2 is SAAADI. The CDR3 is made up of 15 amino acids. V lost 9 bases, J lost 0 bases, and 6 bases stayed unmatched. The CDR3: CAREQGGSTNEKLFF. In nucleotides, the CDR3 is TGCGCCAGAGAACAGGGGGGATCAACTAATGAAAAACTGTTTTTT.

The chain has TRBV15 and TRBJ1-2, with unresolved D. Germline V gene lookup returns CDR1 LNHNV and CDR2 YYDKDF (reference sequence). Trimming pared 8 bases from V and 5 bases from J, leaving 21 bases between. The CDR3 runs 15 residues. CDR3 sequence (DNA): TGTGCCACCGTCCATCCCTCTGGCGAATCTTATGGCTACACCTTC. Amino acid sequence: CATVHPSGESYGYTF.

The rearrangement joins TRBV11-1 to TRBJ2-1; D not resolved. V shed 6 bases and J shed 4 bases, with 7 bases lying between them. The germline V gene encodes CDR1 SGHAT and CDR2 FQDESV (reference sequence). The CDR3 is 12 residues long. CDR3 nucleotide sequence: TGTGCCAGCAGGATGGATTACAATGAGCAGTTCTTC. It translates to CASRMDYNEQFF.

The V gene is TRBV27, the J gene TRBJ2-1, with 9 bases lining up with TRBD2. CDR1 and CDR2 (germline): MNHEY, SMNVEV (reference sequence). The CDR3 loop spans 15 amino acids. Unmatched junction bases numbered 6, after V lost 5 bases and J lost 4 bases. The CDR3 loop reads CASSITAGGYNEQFF. In DNA form, the CDR3 reads TGTGCCAGCAGTATTACAGCGGGGGGTTACAATGAGCAGTTCTTC.

This chain connects TRBV11-2 to TRBJ1-4, with D possibly being TRBD1 (5 bases). The CDR3 consists of 17 residues. Trimming shortened V by 4 bases and J by 6 bases, and 21 bases separated the two germline ends. The germline V gene has CDR1 SGHAT and CDR2 FQNNGV. The CDR3 nucleotides read TGTGCCAGCAGCTCTTGGGGGACCAGTAGGCACGATGAAAAACTGTTTTTT. It specifies CASSSWGTSRHDEKLFF.

This chain joins TRBV5-6 and TRBJ2-3; D is unresolved. Germline CDR1 is SGHDT and CDR2 is YYEEEE. This CDR3 region has 14 residues. V lost 4 bases and J lost 0, with 9 bases in between. The CDR3 sequence: CASSRTSSTDTQYF. CDR3 sequence (DNA): TGTGCCAGCAGCAGGACCTCCAGCACAGATACGCAGTATTTT.

The chain links TRBV7-9 to TRBJ2-1, with D possibly matching TRBD2 (6 bases). Trimming stripped 5 bases from V and 2 bases from J, with 13 bases between. This CDR3 region has 15 residues. Looked up from germline, CDR1 is SEHNR and CDR2 is FQNEAQ (reference sequence). This chain's CDR3 is CASSPASAAYNEQFF. For the CDR3, the DNA is TGTGCCAGCAGCCCGGCTAGCGCTGCCTACAATGAGCAGTTCTTC.

This clone appeared a single time. The chain couples TRBV23-1 to TRBJ2-2; 11 bases fit TRBD1. TRBV23-1 is noted as an ORF with a role that remains uncertain. V was clipped by 3 bases and J by 4 bases; unmatched bases: 10. The CDR3 has 18 amino acids. CDR3: CASSHPIPGQGVTGELFF. For the CDR3, the DNA is TGCGCCAGCAGTCACCCAATCCCGGGACAGGGGGTCACCGGGGAGCTGTTTTTT.

The chain recombines TRBV27 with TRBJ2-7; the match to TRBD2 covers 9 bases. CDR3 length equals 14 residues. Germline CDR1 and CDR2: MNHEY and SMNVEV (reference sequence). V dropped 6 bases and J dropped 2; count of bases not matched to a gene: 5. The CDR3 loop is CASRKAGGAYEQYF. The CDR3 DNA sequence: TGTGCCAGCAGGAAAGCGGGAGGAGCCTACGAGCAGTACTTC.

The gene calls are TRBV13 and TRBJ2-7; D unresolved. V was cut by 1 base and J by 6 bases, with 7 bases left in between. Germline V gene data show CDR1 as PRHDT and CDR2 as FYEKMQ (reference sequence). This CDR3 has 12 residues. The DNA of the CDR3 is TGTGCCAGCAGCTTAGTCTCCCTCGAGCAGTACTTC. Its protein is CASSLVSLEQYF.

As regards this clone: At the DNA level, this CDR3 is encoded by other sequences in the same sample as well. The gene calls are TRBV27 and TRBJ2-3; D not resolved. Germline CDR1 is MNHEY and CDR2 is SMNVEV (reference sequence). V lost 2 bases, J lost 0 bases, and 3 bases lay in between. The CDR3 totals 13 residues. The CDR3 nucleotides read TGTGCCAGCAGTTTAAAGAGCACAGATACGCAGTATTTT. Its translation: CASSLKSTDTQYF.

This chain uses TRBV6-5 with TRBJ2-2; D may be TRBD2 (7 bases). The V gene lost 3 bases and the J gene lost 6 bases, with 14 bases spanning the gap. The germline gives CDR1 MNHEY, CDR2 SVGAGI. The CDR3 sequence is 15 residues long. CDR3 residues: CASSYGRGGSGELFF. In nucleotides, the CDR3 is TGTGCCAGCAGTTATGGGAGGGGGGGCTCCGGGGAGCTGTTTTTT.

The V and J genes are TRBV30 and TRBJ2-3, with a possible D match to TRBD2 (6 bases). Germline lookup yields CDR1 GTSNPN and CDR2 SVGIG (reference sequence). V was cut by 1 base and J by 0 bases, with 8 bases left in between. The CDR3 extends over 14 amino acids. For the CDR3, the DNA is TGTGCCTGGAGTGCGGGAGTCAGCACAGATACGCAGTATTTT. Translated: CAWSAGVSTDTQYF.

CDR3 nucleotides: TGTGCCAGCAGCTTGGTTCCAGATACGCAGTATTTT. Its protein is CASSLVPDTQYF. J is TRBJ2-3 and V is TRBV5-4; D call uncertain. Germline CDR1 reads SGHNT; CDR2 reads YYREEE (reference sequence). CDR3 length: 12 amino acids. With 0 bases removed from V and 4 bases from J, the gap between germline ends came to 3 bases.

V usage is TRBV30 and J usage is TRBJ2-1, with unresolved D. Germline CDR1 and CDR2: GTSNPN and SVGIG (reference sequence). The CDR3 runs 14 residues. The V end lost 1 base, the J end lost 0 bases, and 7 bases lay between the germline ends. The DNA for the CDR3 is TGTGCCTGGAGTGGGTGGAGCTCCTACAATGAGCAGTTCTTC. Encoded protein: CAWSGWSSYNEQFF. Full variable domain (remainder filled in from reference TRBV30 and TRBJ2-1): SQTIHQWPATLVQPVGSPLSLECTVEGTSNPNLYWYRQAAGRGLQLLFYSVGIGQISSEVPQNLSASRPQDRQFILSSKKLLLSDSGFYLCAWSGWSSYNEQFFGPGTRLTVL.

The chain is built from TRBV13 and TRBJ2-7; TRBD2 matches 10 bases. The CDR3 loop spans 17 amino acids. Per the germline V gene, CDR1 is PRHDT and CDR2 is FYEKMQ (reference sequence). V shed 5 bases and J 2 bases; nucleotides not matched to a gene: 12. The CDR3: CASSPSPAGGDAYEQYF. CDR3 sequence (DNA): TGTGCCAGCAGCCCTAGCCCAGCGGGGGGGGACGCCTACGAGCAGTACTTC.